The clone carrying this T cell receptor (beta chain) was found a few times. Its antigen is unidentified. Germline assignment: CDR1 KGHDR and CDR2 SFDVKD. Trimming pared 7 bases from V and 2 bases from J, leaving 8 bases between. CDR3 length: 13 residues. Authors of the study amplified TCR beta CDR3 regions from RNA transcripts. HTBI primers were the set used in a first-round RT-PCR of the TCR CDR3. TCRdb recomputed calls from the multiplex PCR reads with MiXCR, one row per CDR3 protein. This sample has about 710,000 distinct CDR3 sequences; roughly 15% occur once, and the top ten carry roughly 8%. This specimen comes from a study of T cells in Graves' hyperthyroidism and ophthalmopathy. Diagnosis of hyperthyroidism was new in patients aged 18 to 65, and its duration was under 2 months. Study results and limitations: Ophthalmopathy was predicted by the model a median of about 6.7 months ahead of onset. Blood held most thyroid clonotypes expanded above 0.001 frequency. Classification by a 13 V-J model distinguished ophthalmopathy from stable hyperthyroidism.

V usage is TRBV24-1 and J usage is TRBJ2-1; no reliable D call. This clonotype originated in a man aged 18-30 years with Graves' hyperthyroidism. The sequencing input was blood. The CDR3 coding sequence is TGTGCCACCAGGACCGACGCCTACAATGAGCAGTTCTTC. This sequence encodes CATRTDAYNEQFF.